This entry lists 24 T cell receptor beta chains sequenced from one sample in a study of T cell responses to AZD1222 COVID-19 vaccine. Using immunoSEQ multiplex PCR, the repertoire was profiled, and TCRdb retains in-frame clones only, with some absent. The data hold 110,000 to 150,000 clones, with approximately 85% observed a single time. The specimen comprised peripheral blood, sampled on day 0 of AZD1222 vaccination. These TCRs come from an adult in good health.

The chain recombines TRBV28 with TRBJ2-1; unclear D gene. Per the germline V gene, CDR1 is MDHEN and CDR2 is SYDVKM. V was shortened by 3 bases and J by 4 bases, with 10 bases between the two germline ends. The CDR3 length is 14 residues. The CDR3 reads CASSLGLEYNEQFF. The CDR3 nucleotides read TGTGCCAGCAGTTTGGGCCTAGAGTACAATGAGCAGTTCTTC.

The chain carries TRBV19 and TRBJ1-4, with D uncertain. The V gene lost 3 bases and the J gene lost 0 bases, with 5 bases spanning the gap. Germline assignment: CDR1 LNHDA and CDR2 SQIVND (reference sequence). This CDR3 region has 14 residues. CDR3: CASSISATNEKLFF. The CDR3 DNA follows: TGTGCCAGTAGTATCTCCGCAACTAATGAAAAACTGTTTTTT.

The CDR3 loop reads CASSPRGVNTEAFF. The CDR3 DNA follows: TGTGCCAGCTCTCCGAGAGGGGTGAACACTGAAGCTTTCTTT. The chain carries TRBV9 and TRBJ1-1; perhaps TRBD1 as D (5 bases). CDR1 and CDR2 (germline): SGDLS, YYNGEE. There are 14 residues in the CDR3. Trimming took 7 bases from V and 0 from J, leaving 13 bases between them.

The rearrangement joins TRBV19 to TRBJ2-5; maybe TRBD1 (5 bases). The V gene's germline CDR1 is LNHDA and CDR2 SQIVND (reference sequence). The V end was cut by 3 bases, the J end by 3 bases, with 8 bases between. The length of the CDR3 is 13 residues. The CDR3 nucleotides read TGTGCCAGTAGTATTGTCAGGGAAGAGACCCAGTACTTC. Residues: CASSIVREETQYF.

The chain couples TRBV9 to TRBJ2-2; 14 bases are shared with TRBD2. The CDR3 has 16 residues. V was clipped by 0 bases and J by 5 bases; unmatched bases: 0. The germline gives CDR1 SGDLS, CDR2 YYNGEE. The CDR3 spells CASSVGLAGGTGELFF. Here the CDR3 DNA reads TGTGCCAGCAGCGTAGGACTAGCGGGAGGGACCGGGGAGCTGTTTTTT.

This sequence joins TRBV19 and TRBJ2-1, with TRBD2 identical over 7 bases. Trimming at V came to 5 bases and at J to 3 bases, leaving 13 bases not matched to a gene. Germline loops: CDR1 LNHDA, CDR2 SQIVND (reference sequence). The CDR3 runs to 17 residues. CDR3 amino acids: CASSPPGTSARYNEQFF. The CDR3, as DNA: TGTGCCAGTAGTCCTCCAGGTACTAGCGCACGCTACAATGAGCAGTTCTTC.

The rearrangement joins TRBV7-9 to TRBJ1-5; the match to TRBD1 covers 12 bases. The length of the CDR3 is 15 residues. CDR1 and CDR2 from the germline V gene are SEHNR and FQNEAQ (reference sequence). Trimming at V came to 4 bases and at J to 8 bases, leaving 6 bases not matched to a gene. The CDR3 DNA reads as TGTGCCAGCAGCTCCGGGACAGGGGGCGGCGAGCCCCAGCATTTT. Translated: CASSSGTGGGEPQHF.

J is TRBJ2-3 and V is TRBV18; TRBD1 might be the D (5 bases). This CDR3 is 15 amino acids long. V shed 6 bases and J shed 5 bases, with 18 bases lying between them. Germline CDR1 KGHSH, CDR2 LQKENI. The CDR3 region has the DNA TGTGCCAGCTCCCCCCAGGGATCACTCATAGATACGCAGTATTTT. Translating it yields CASSPQGSLIDTQYF.

Only a few counts were recorded for this clone. The V call is TRBV24-1, the J call TRBJ2-1, with TRBD1 matching 9 bases. There are 14 residues in the CDR3. Germline CDR1 KGHDR, CDR2 SFDVKD. V lost 4 bases, J lost 4 bases, and 1 base stayed unmatched. For the CDR3, the DNA is TGTGCCACCAGTGAGGGACAGGGTTACAATGAGCAGTTCTTC. Protein product: CATSEGQGYNEQFF.

The genes are TRBV6-4 and TRBJ1-1; perhaps TRBD1 as D (5 bases). V was cut by 6 bases and J by 8 bases, with 10 bases left in between. The CDR3 has 11 residues. Germline V lookup: CDR1 MRHNA, CDR2 SNTAGT. The CDR3 sequence: CASRTTAEAFF. In nucleotides, the CDR3 is TGTGCCAGCAGAACGACAGCCGAAGCTTTCTTT.

This clone was seen a handful of times. CDR3 DNA: TGTGCCAGCAGCCCCGTGGACACCATATATTTT. This sequence encodes CASSPVDTIYF. The rearrangement uses TRBV2 and TRBJ1-3; D gene uncertain. The V gene lost 6 bases and the J gene lost 8 bases, with 8 bases spanning the gap. CDR1 and CDR2 from the germline V gene are SNHLY and FYNNEI. The CDR3 consists of 11 residues.

The chain joins TRBV29-1 to TRBJ1-2; D gene ambiguous. Germline-derived CDR1 and CDR2 are SQVTM and ANQGSEA. The CDR3 is 17 amino acids. V shed 7 bases and J shed 4 bases, with 28 bases lying between them. The chain's CDR3 is CSARKSDMQVLAYGYTF. In DNA, the CDR3 is TGCAGCGCCCGAAAAAGCGACATGCAAGTTTTGGCCTATGGCTACACCTTC.

V and J are TRBV6-5 and TRBJ2-7; 10 nucleotides agree with TRBD1. V shed 7 bases, J shed 1 base, and the junction held 4 bases outside the gene matches. This CDR3 has 14 residues. The germline V gene has CDR1 MNHEY and CDR2 SVGAGI. In DNA, the CDR3 is TGTGCCAGCATCCGGGACAGGGGATCCTACGAGCAGTACTTC. Translation: CASIRDRGSYEQYF.

This clone occurred once. The chain recombines TRBV19 with TRBJ1-2, with unresolved D. CDR1 is LNHDA and CDR2 is SQIVND in the germline V gene (reference sequence). V was clipped by 6 bases and J by 1 base, with 9 bases between them. The CDR3 contains 13 residues. The CDR3 is CASRRQVNYGYTF. DNA of the CDR3: TGTGCCAGTAGAAGGCAGGTTAACTATGGCTACACCTTC.

This sequence joins TRBV28 and TRBJ2-7, with unresolved D. Trimming cost V 4 bases and J 3 bases, with 19 bases left between them. This CDR3 region has 16 residues. The germline CDR1 and CDR2 sequences are MDHEN and SYDVKM. CDR3 sequence reads: CASSSPPQSSFYEQYF. The CDR3 DNA reads TGTGCCAGCAGTTCCCCGCCGCAGTCCTCCTTCTACGAGCAGTACTTC.

The genes are TRBV18 and TRBJ2-7; D is uncertain. The germline V gene has CDR1 KGHSH and CDR2 LQKENI. The germline V and J ends were trimmed by 6 bases and 3 bases, with 15 bases remaining between them. The CDR3 sequence is 14 residues long. This chain's CDR3 is CASSPDTWSYEQYF. CDR3 bases: TGTGCCAGCTCGCCCGATACGTGGAGCTACGAGCAGTACTTC. The entire variable domain, with the rest obtained from reference TRBV18 and TRBJ2-7, is as follows: NAGVMQNPRHLVRRRGQEARLRCSPMKGHSHVYWYRQLPEEGLKFMVYLQKENIIDESGMPKERFSAEFPKEGPSILRIQQVVRGDSAAYFCASSPDTWSYEQYFGPGTRLTVT.

The chain carries TRBV5-1 and TRBJ2-5; no clear D. Germline CDR1 and CDR2: SGHRS and YFSETQ. V lost 4 bases and J lost 2, with 6 bases in between. The CDR3 has 12 amino acids. The CDR3 is CASSRVQETQYF. CDR3 bases: TGCGCCAGCAGCCGGGTACAAGAGACCCAGTACTTC.

The chain links TRBV11-2 to TRBJ1-3, with D hard to call. Deletions cut 5 bases from V and 0 bases from J, with 14 bases between. Per the germline V gene, CDR1 is SGHAT and CDR2 is FQNNGV. This CDR3 has 16 amino acids. CDR3 in amino acids: CASSPAGVSSGNTIYF. The CDR3 DNA sequence: TGTGCCAGCAGCCCAGCTGGGGTTTCCTCTGGAAACACCATATATTTT.

This clone showed up just once. The chain links TRBV13 to TRBJ2-5, with 13 bases fitting TRBD2. CDR3 length: 15 residues. With 5 bases clipped from V and 5 bases from J, the junction kept 5 bases outside the gene matches. Germline V gene lookup returns CDR1 PRHDT and CDR2 FYEKMQ (reference sequence). This CDR3 reads CASSARTSGGETQYF. The CDR3 coding sequence is TGTGCCAGCAGCGCCAGGACTAGCGGGGGTGAGACCCAGTACTTC.

J is TRBJ1-3 and V is TRBV18; D is undetermined. The CDR3 is 13 amino acids. With 4 bases removed from V and 2 bases from J, the gap between germline ends came to 6 bases. Germline V gene data show CDR1 as KGHSH and CDR2 as LQKENI. The CDR3 DNA reads as TGTGCCAGCTCACTGGAGGCTGGAAACACCATATATTTT. It encodes CASSLEAGNTIYF.

This sequence joins TRBV30 and TRBJ1-1; TRBD1 is a possible D gene (5 bases). Trimming cost V 4 bases and J 5 bases, with 8 bases left between them. Germline loops: CDR1 GTSNPN, CDR2 SVGIG (reference sequence). CDR3 length equals 11 residues. CDR3 bases: TGTGCCTGGATGGGGGAAACTGAAGCTTTCTTT. Translating gives CAWMGETEAFF.

This sequence joins TRBV2 and TRBJ1-1; TRBD1 agrees at 8 bases. Germline CDR1 and CDR2: SNHLY and FYNNEI. J lost 6 bases, V lost 6 bases, and 6 bases had no gene match. There are 13 residues in the CDR3. This CDR3 reads CASSPRGLPEAFF. The DNA of the CDR3 is TGTGCCAGCAGCCCCAGGGGGCTTCCTGAAGCTTTCTTT.

The chain joins TRBV29-1 to TRBJ1-1; 8 bases are shared with TRBD1. Trimming removed 4 bases from V and 11 bases from J; junction bases left unmatched: 9. This CDR3 is 12 amino acids long. In germline, CDR1 is SQVTM, CDR2 ANQGSEA. DNA of the CDR3: TGCAGCGTTGTCCGACAGGGGCTCGGTGCTTTCTTT. This translates into CSVVRQGLGAFF.

The J gene is TRBJ1-2, the V gene TRBV19; D ambiguous. The CDR3 is made up of 14 amino acids. V gave up 4 bases and J gave up 8 bases, with 17 bases separating them. Per the germline V gene, CDR1 is LNHDA and CDR2 is SQIVND (reference sequence). As DNA, the CDR3 is TGTGCCAGTAGTAGAGGGCAGGACTCCTGGGGCTACACCTTC. It translates to CASSRGQDSWGYTF.